Each of the 28 T cell receptor beta chains below was sequenced from the same sample in a study of low-dose radiotherapy and immunotherapy resistance in tumors. TRAV- and TRBV-specific primers primed first-strand cDNA, covering alpha and beta chains. Using a constant-region primer together with a V-primer adapter, TCRs were subjected to around 20 PCR cycles of amplification. TCRdb reanalysed the reads using MiXCR and keeps one entry per CDR3 protein. The data hold 85,000 to 95,000 distinct CDR3 sequences, with around a fifth observed a single time. Time point reported: after trial treatment. Treatment described: LDRT plus nivolumab, ipilimumab, low-dose cyclophosphamide and aspirin (RACIN trial). The input for sequencing was PBMCs, taken after low-dose radiotherapy plus immunotherapy. Receptors originate from a female donor with ovarian cancer.

This clonotype was recorded at least ten times. This rearrangement joins TRBV11-1 to TRBJ1-5; D ambiguous. CDR1 is SGHAT and CDR2 is FQDESV in the germline V gene (reference sequence). V lost 1 base and J 6 bases, leaving 7 bases between the germline ends. The CDR3 extends over 13 amino acids. CDR3 residues: CASSLEVFQPQHF. DNA of the CDR3: TGTGCCAGCAGCTTAGAGGTTTTTCAGCCCCAGCATTTT. Full variable domain (missing parts from reference TRBV11-1 and TRBJ1-5): EAEVAQSPRYKITEKSQAVAFWCDPISGHATLYWYRQILGQGPELLVQFQDESVVDDSQLPKDRFSAERLKGVDSTLKIQPAELGDSAMYLCASSLEVFQPQHFGDGTRLSIL.

Ten or more counts support this clonotype. The chain combines TRBV10-2 with TRBJ1-1, with 7 bases aligning to TRBD1. The junction had 6 bases not matched to a gene; V was cut back by 8 bases and J by 3 bases. CDR1 and CDR2 from the germline V gene are WSHSY and SAAADI. The CDR3 runs to 13 residues. CDR3 sequence: CASGDRVDTEAFF. CDR3 nucleotide sequence: TGCGCCAGCGGCGACAGGGTCGACACTGAAGCTTTCTTT.

This clonotype has at least ten counts. The chain links TRBV14 to TRBJ1-2, with a possible D match to TRBD1 (6 bases). V lost 4 bases, J lost 2 bases, and 14 bases lay in between. This CDR3 comprises 15 residues. Germline CDR1 reads SGHDN; CDR2 reads FVKESK. CDR3: CASSPWTVENYGYTF. CDR3 bases: TGTGCCAGCAGCCCCTGGACAGTTGAGAACTATGGCTACACCTTC.

Ten or more counts support this clonotype. V usage is TRBV12-3 or TRBV12-4 and J usage is TRBJ2-7, with 9 positions matching TRBD1. The CDR3 loop spans 14 amino acids. J lost 6 bases, V lost 3 bases, and 6 bases had no gene match. CDR3: CASSFGTGMPEQYF. The CDR3 DNA sequence: TGTGCCAGCAGTTTCGGGACAGGGATGCCCGAGCAGTACTTC.

This clonotype was recorded many times. The chain combines TRBV4-1 with TRBJ2-1, with 9 nucleotides matching TRBD1. The V and J ends lost 4 bases and 8 bases, in that order; junction bases with no gene match: 9. The CDR3 extends over 15 amino acids. Germline V gene sequence: CDR1 MGHRA, CDR2 YSYEKL. The CDR3 protein is CASSRGQGSLDEQFF. In nucleotides, the CDR3 is TGCGCCAGCAGCCGAGGACAGGGGAGTTTAGATGAGCAGTTCTTC.

At least ten counts were recorded for this clonotype. The chain carries TRBV6-2 or TRBV6-3 and TRBJ2-1; 7 positions agree with TRBD2. J gave up 8 bases and V 1 base, and 11 bases lay outside the gene matches. The CDR3 contains 16 residues. Per germline, CDR1 MNHEY and CDR2 SVGEGT. Written as DNA, the CDR3 is TGTGCCAGCAGTTACTTCAGCGGGATCGGTGTTGATGAGCAGTTCTTC. Residues: CASSYFSGIGVDEQFF.

In its sample, this clonotype was seen many times. The gene calls are TRBV28 and TRBJ2-4; weak D call: TRBD2 (6 bases). The length of the CDR3 is 13 residues. In germline, CDR1 is MDHEN, CDR2 SYDVKM. Trimming removed 7 bases from V and 7 bases from J, with 14 bases in between. As DNA, the CDR3 is TGTGCCAGCACGGAGGGTGGATGGAACATTCAGTACTTC. Amino acids: CASTEGGWNIQYF.

V is TRBV9 and J is TRBJ1-1; D is unclear. The V gene lost 2 bases and the J gene lost 4 bases, with 12 bases spanning the gap. The germline CDR1 and CDR2 sequences are SGDLS and YYNGEE. This CDR3 has 14 residues. Here the CDR3 reads CASSVKVAPTEAFF. The CDR3 DNA sequence: TGTGCCAGCAGCGTCAAGGTTGCACCCACTGAAGCTTTCTTT.

At least ten counts were recorded for this clonotype. The chain has TRBV25-1 and TRBJ2-7; 8 bases are shared with TRBD1. CDR1 MGHDK and CDR2 SYGVNS come from the germline V gene. The CDR3 is made up of 13 amino acids. Germline trimming cut 8 bases from V and 4 bases from J; bases unmatched to any gene: 7. The CDR3 DNA reads TGTGCCAGCGCCCGGACAGGGATTTACGAGCAGTACTTC. Protein product: CASARTGIYEQYF.

This clonotype was counted at least ten times. CDR3 nucleotide sequence: TGCAGCGTTGAGATTTGGCTAGCGGGGGGCTTATCCACAGATACGCAGTATTTT. This encodes CSVEIWLAGGLSTDTQYF. The chain links TRBV29-1 to TRBJ2-3; TRBD2 matches at 11 bases. The CDR3 covers 18 residues. The V segment lost 3 bases and the J segment 2 bases; nucleotides outside the gene matches: 13. Germline V gives CDR1 SQVTM, CDR2 ANQGSEA.

Many counts were recorded for this clonotype. This chain connects TRBV30 to TRBJ2-2; D is uncertain. From germline, CDR1 is GTSNPN and CDR2 SVGIG (reference sequence). V was shortened by 4 bases and J by 0 bases, with 12 bases between the two germline ends. CDR3 length equals 15 residues. The CDR3 DNA is TGTGCCTGGACCGGCAGTAACACGAACACCGGGGAGCTGTTTTTT. It yields the protein CAWTGSNTNTGELFF.

This chain connects TRBV11-3 to TRBJ2-1, with 10 bases aligning to TRBD1. Germline V gives CDR1 SGHNT, CDR2 YENEEA. The CDR3 extends over 15 amino acids. J gave up 5 bases and V 4 bases, and 5 bases lay outside the gene matches. For the CDR3, the DNA is TGTGCCAGCAGCTCCCGGGACAGGGGCGACAATGAGCAGTTCTTC. Protein product: CASSSRDRGDNEQFF.

This clonotype was seen at least ten times. The chain links TRBV24-1 to TRBJ2-3, with TRBD2 identical over 11 bases. Looked up from germline, CDR1 is KGHDR and CDR2 is SFDVKD. CDR3 length equals 16 residues. V lost 5 bases and J lost 7; bases outside the gene matches: 10. The CDR3 protein is CATSVPTSGGSYTQYF. The CDR3 nucleotides read TGTGCCACCAGTGTCCCAACTAGCGGGGGATCTTATACGCAGTATTTT.

This clonotype came up many times. The chain joins TRBV6-2 or TRBV6-3 to TRBJ2-3, with TRBD2 identical over 11 bases. Germline trimming cut 3 bases from V and 3 bases from J; bases unmatched to any gene: 5. Germline CDR1 is MNHEY and CDR2 is SVGEGT. The CDR3 has 16 residues. CDR3 in amino acids: CASSYSGREWTDTQYF. CDR3 in DNA: TGTGCCAGCAGTTATAGCGGGAGGGAATGGACAGATACGCAGTATTTT.

This clonotype showed up many times. The rearrangement links TRBV20-1 to TRBJ2-5; 10 bases fit TRBD1. The junction had 4 bases not matched to a gene; V was cut back by 0 bases and J by 0 bases. Germline CDR1 reads DFQATT; CDR2 reads SNEGSKA (reference sequence). The CDR3 runs 16 residues. The CDR3 reads CSARDRDRGHQETQYF. CDR3 DNA sequence: TGCAGTGCTAGAGATAGGGACAGGGGACACCAAGAGACCCAGTACTTC.

This clonotype occurred many times. This chain's CDR3 is CASSQELRSEAFF. CDR3 sequence (DNA): TGTGCCAGCAGCCAGGAACTACGATCGGAAGCTTTCTTT. The genes are TRBV14 and TRBJ1-1; D remains unclear. In germline, CDR1 is SGHDN, CDR2 FVKESK. Trimming removed 3 bases from V and 8 bases from J, with 13 bases in between. This CDR3 comprises 13 residues.

Only a few counts were recorded for this clonotype. The chain employs TRBV5-4 and TRBJ2-1, with 7 nucleotides matching TRBD2. The length of the CDR3 is 16 residues. Germline trimming cut 3 bases from V and 7 bases from J; bases unmatched to any gene: 13. CDR1 and CDR2 (germline): SGHNT, YYREEE (reference sequence). CDR3 amino acids: CASSSSGDGALNEQFF. For the CDR3, the DNA is TGTGCCAGCAGCTCGAGCGGGGACGGCGCCCTGAATGAGCAGTTCTTC.

There are many counts of this clonotype. The J gene is TRBJ2-7, the V gene TRBV18; 10 nucleotides align to TRBD2. The germline V gene encodes CDR1 KGHSH and CDR2 LQKENI. This CDR3 spans 14 amino acids. Trimming removed 4 bases from V and 5 bases from J; junction bases left unmatched: 5. Here the CDR3 DNA reads TGTGCCAGCTCACTAACGGGACTAGCGAACGAGCAGTACTTC. Protein: CASSLTGLANEQYF.

In regard to this clonotype: A read error is likely here: a far larger clone is one base away. V gene TRBV10-3 combines with J gene TRBJ1-5; D unclear. The V and J ends lost 5 bases and 2 bases respectively, with 22 bases between them. Germline V gene lookup returns CDR1 ENHRY and CDR2 SYGVKD. The CDR3 runs 18 residues. CDR3 loop: CAISYWPLGGSGNQPQHF. CDR3 DNA sequence: TGTGCCATCAGTTACTGGCCCTTGGGAGGGTCGGGCAATCAGCCCCAGCATTTT.

This clonotype was found many times. This sequence joins TRBV29-1 and TRBJ2-7, with 8 bases identical to TRBD1. Trimming at V came to 7 bases and at J to 0 bases, leaving 11 bases not matched to a gene. The CDR3 extends over 15 amino acids. Germline V gene sequence: CDR1 SQVTM, CDR2 ANQGSEA. DNA for the CDR3: TGCAGCGCACTACTCAACACAGGGGGCTCCTACGAGCAGTACTTC. This codes for CSALLNTGGSYEQYF.

V and J are TRBV6-1 and TRBJ2-7; TRBD1 aligns across 8 bases. The V and J ends lost 8 bases and 6 bases, in that order; junction bases with no gene match: 9. This CDR3 is 13 amino acids long. Germline CDR1 reads MNHNS; CDR2 reads SASEGT. The CDR3, as DNA: TGTGCCAGCGGGACAGGAAGACTCTCCGAGCAGTACTTC. Translating gives CASGTGRLSEQYF.

In this sample, this clonotype turned up many times. V gene TRBV6-5 combines with J gene TRBJ1-6; D might be TRBD1 (5 bases). Trimming took off 2 bases at V and 7 bases at J, with 9 bases between the two ends. Germline-derived CDR1 and CDR2 are MNHEY and SVGAGI. This CDR3 region has 14 residues. CDR3 loop: CASSYRGDNSPLHF. The CDR3 region has the DNA TGTGCCAGCAGTTACAGGGGCGACAATTCACCCCTCCACTTT.

This clonotype was detected many times. The rearrangement uses TRBV28 and TRBJ2-3; 11 bases match TRBD2. CDR1 is MDHEN, CDR2 SYDVKM, per germline. This CDR3 has 17 residues. CDR3 nucleotides: TGTCCGGAGGTAGCGGGGGGGGGGATCTCTAGCACAGATACGCAGTATTTT. It specifies CPEVAGGGISSTDTQYF.

The table lists this clonotype with many counts. The chain recombines TRBV30 with TRBJ1-2; D is possibly TRBD1 (6 bases). The CDR3 runs to 13 residues. V lost 2 bases to trimming and J lost 4 bases, with 11 bases between them. Per the germline V gene, CDR1 is GTSNPN and CDR2 is SVGIG (reference sequence). Written as DNA, the CDR3 is TGTGCCTGGAGTCGTGACAGGTCCTATGGCTACACCTTC. As protein: CAWSRDRSYGYTF.

There are many counts of this clonotype. The DNA of the CDR3 is TGTGCCAGCAGTTTCGAGGGGGTCGTGGGCACTGAAGCTTTCTTT. It codes for CASSFEGVVGTEAFF. The gene calls are TRBV2 and TRBJ1-1; D is perhaps TRBD1 (6 bases). V shed 5 bases and J shed 4 bases, with 17 bases lying between them. The CDR3 sequence is 15 residues long. CDR1 is SNHLY, CDR2 FYNNEI, per germline.

This clonotype was observed many times. This chain connects TRBV7-3 to TRBJ2-2, with D possibly being TRBD2 (5 bases). This CDR3 is built from 17 residues. V was pared by 5 bases and J by 0 bases, with 16 bases between. Germline loops: CDR1 SGHTA, CDR2 FQGTGA. CDR3 in amino acids: CASSARPLLANTGELFF. DNA for the CDR3: TGTGCCAGCAGCGCACGGCCCCTACTAGCGAACACCGGGGAGCTGTTTTTT.

This clonotype was counted at least ten times. The V and J genes are TRBV29-1 and TRBJ2-5, with a tentative D call TRBD2 (6 bases). The CDR3 has 14 residues. Germline lookup yields CDR1 SQVTM and CDR2 ANQGSEA. The V gene lost 4 bases and the J gene lost 5 bases, with 17 bases spanning the gap. This CDR3 is CSVGGTGIMETQYF. Here the CDR3 DNA reads TGCAGCGTTGGGGGGACTGGTATCATGGAGACCCAGTACTTC.

The chain combines TRBV5-4 with TRBJ2-1; TRBD2 might be the D (5 bases). V lost 4 bases and J lost 12, with 14 bases in between. The CDR3 totals 12 residues. CDR1 and CDR2 (germline): SGHNT, YYREEE (reference sequence). CDR3 residues: CASSTRAAGQFF. CDR3 coding DNA: TGTGCCAGCAGCACCCGGGCCGCGGGGCAGTTCTTC.